Shown below are 32 T cell receptor beta chains from a single sample sequenced in a study of TET2 disruption in CD19-targeted CAR T cells. Generated by immunoSEQ multiplex PCR, the TCRdb table keeps only in-frame clones and is missing some. This sample contains around 27,000 clones. Antigens of these TCRs are unknown. Treatment specified: autologous CTL019 cells: CD19 CAR with 4-1BB and CD3 zeta domains. The sample consisted of CD8- CAR+ T cells sorted from cultured blood T cells, taken for CD19 CAR T cell therapy. Noted subset: CD8-negative CAR-positive T cells from the infusion product. These receptor sequences come from a man between 65 and 85 years old with chronic lymphocytic leukemia.

Comments on this clone: The read finishes 3 residues shy of the CDR3 end, and the germline J gene is used to complete it. V is TRBV19 and J is TRBJ1-5; 9 bases map to TRBD1. Losses at the gene ends were 4 bases for V and 2 bases for J; bases not matched to a gene: 6. Germline V gene lookup returns CDR1 LNHDA and CDR2 SQIVND (reference sequence). This CDR3 contains 16 residues. Here the CDR3 reads CASSTGQGSGNQPQHF. Incomplete CDR3 DNA: TGTGCCAGTAGTACGGGACAGGGATCTGGCAATCAGCCC.

Details on this clone: One end of the junction is discordant with germline, which a read error may explain. The read is 3 residues too short to cover the CDR3 end, so that end is filled in from the germline J gene. The sample carries other DNA sequences with the same CDR3. The chain couples TRBV7-2 to TRBJ1-2; 8 nucleotides match TRBD1. This CDR3 contains 15 residues. Germline CDR1 is SGHTA and CDR2 is FQGNSA. CDR3 loop: CASSQRAGGYYGYTF. The CDR3 bases that were read are TGTGCCAGCAGCCAACGTGCAGGGGGCTACTATGGT.

Concerning this clone itself: Sequencing ends 3 residues short of the CDR3 end; the germline J gene provides the rest. The chain carries TRBV7-7 and TRBJ2-3; 10 bases fit TRBD1. The CDR3 loop spans 17 amino acids. Germline V gives CDR1 SSHAT, CDR2 FNYEAQ (reference sequence). Trimming at V came to 5 bases and at J to 0 bases, leaving 8 bases not matched to a gene. The CDR3 bases that were read are TGTGCCAGCAGCCCCGGGCCGGGACAGGGGAGCACAGATACG. It yields the protein CASSPGPGQGSTDT. The CDR3 as a whole reads CASSPGPGQGSTDTQYF.

Note on this clone: Read data end 3 residues before the CDR3 end; the end is taken from the germline J gene. The rearrangement joins TRBV29-1 to TRBJ2-4, with D perhaps TRBD2 (5 bases). This CDR3 spans 12 amino acids. The germline gives CDR1 SQVTM, CDR2 ANQGSEA. The CDR3 sequence is CSVVTGNQPQYF. CDR3 DNA (partial): TGCAGCGTTGTGACGGGGAATCAGCCT. The full variable domain, completed using reference TRBV29-1 and TRBJ2-4, is SAVISQKPSRDICQRGTSLTIQCQVDSQVTMMFWYRQQPGQSLTLIATANQGSEATYESGFVIDKFPISRPNLTFSTLTVSNMSPEDSSIYLCSVVTGNQPQYFGAGTRLSVL.

Worth noting for this clone: The read terminates 3 residues before the CDR3 end, so the remaining end is supplied by the germline J gene. The chain recombines TRBV20-1 with TRBJ2-6; 11 bases map to TRBD2. This CDR3 has 19 residues. Trimming took 1 base from V and 1 from J; bases not matched to a gene: 9. Germline CDR1 is DFQATT and CDR2 is SNEGSKA (reference sequence). Incomplete CDR3 DNA: TGCAGTGCTAGAGCACTACTAGCGGGGGCTCAATCTGGGGCCAACGTC. Protein sequence: CSARALLAGAQSGANV. The entire CDR3 is CSARALLAGAQSGANVLTF.

Notes on this clone: The CDR3 extends 3 residues past the end of the read, so its final part is completed from the germline J gene. The gene calls are TRBV20-1 and TRBJ2-3, with D perhaps matching TRBD2 (6 bases). This CDR3 spans 12 amino acids. V was pared by 4 bases and J by 5 bases, with 10 bases between. From germline, CDR1 is DFQATT and CDR2 SNEGSKA (reference sequence). The part of the CDR3 DNA that was read is TGCAGTGCTATAGCGGACTTAGATACG. Amino acids: CSAIADLDT. The CDR3, in full, reads CSAIADLDTQYF.

Note on this clone: The read falls 3 residues short of the CDR3 end, and the missing part is taken from the germline J gene. The chain couples TRBV7-2 to TRBJ1-2, with a weak D call TRBD1 (5 bases). Germline CDR1 and CDR2: SGHTA and FQGNSA. The CDR3 has 13 residues. CDR3 loop: CASTSSAGVAYTF. The sequenced part of the CDR3 DNA is TGTGCCAGCACCTCTTCGGCGGGGGTGGCC.

Points on this clone: The CDR3 goes on 3 residues after the read ends, and that part is filled in from the germline J gene. The chain recombines TRBV20-1 with TRBJ2-5, with 15 positions matching TRBD2. V dropped 5 bases and J dropped 5; count of bases not matched to a gene: 6. Germline lookup yields CDR1 DFQATT and CDR2 SNEGSKA (reference sequence). The CDR3 has 15 residues. The DNA read from the CDR3 is TGCAGTGCTTGGACTAGCGGGGGGGCCGTGGAGACC. Its translation: CSAWTSGGAVET. The whole CDR3 sequence reads CSAWTSGGAVETQYF.

As for this clone: The read halts 3 residues ahead of the CDR3 end, with the missing end drawn from the germline J gene. The rearrangement uses TRBV19 and TRBJ2-3, with a possible D match to TRBD2 (6 bases). This CDR3 has 14 amino acids. V was clipped by 4 bases and J by 2 bases, with 10 bases between them. The germline gives CDR1 LNHDA, CDR2 SQIVND (reference sequence). CDR3 DNA, as far as it was read: TGTGCCAGTAGTACGATGCGGGACACAGATACG. Residues: CASSTMRDTDT. The full CDR3 is CASSTMRDTDTQYF. The full variable domain, completed using reference TRBV19 and TRBJ2-3, is DGGITQSPKYLFRKEGQNVTLSCEQNLNHDAMYWYRQDPGQGLRLIYYSQIVNDFQKGDIAEGYSVSREKKESFPLTVTSAQKNPTAFYLCASSTMRDTDTQYFGPGTRLTVL.

A word on this clone: Relative to the germline gene, one junction end is altered; a read error may explain this. Read sequence stops 3 residues before the CDR3 end, and the germline J gene provides the missing end. The chain links TRBV5-4 to TRBJ1-1; D gene unclear. Per germline, CDR1 SGHNT and CDR2 YYREEE (reference sequence). The CDR3 is 15 amino acids. This CDR3 reads CASSPKLGLNTDAFF. Partial CDR3 DNA: TGTGCCAGCAGCCCTAAGCTCGGGTTGAACACTGAC.

As concerns this clone: The CDR3 is cut off 3 residues early in the read; its end comes from the germline J gene. This chain connects TRBV7-2 to TRBJ1-2, with D tentatively TRBD1 (5 bases). The CDR3 consists of 15 residues. The germline gives CDR1 SGHTA, CDR2 FQGNSA. This chain's CDR3 is CASSLRTSGGYDYTF. Partial CDR3 DNA: TGTGCCAGCAGCTTAAGGACTAGCGGGGGGTACGAC.

To note about this clone: The read stops 3 residues short of the end of the CDR3; the missing end is completed from the germline J gene. This chain links TRBV12-5 with TRBJ2-1; D gene ambiguous. Germline V CDR1 and CDR2: LGHNT, FRNRAP. The V gene lost 2 bases and the J gene lost 0 bases, with 8 bases spanning the gap. The CDR3 has 15 amino acids. CDR3 loop: CASGLTRSSYNEQFF. CDR3 DNA (partial): TGTGCTAGTGGTTTGACGCGGAGCTCCTACAATGAG.

About this clone: The read gets to within 3 residues of the CDR3 end, and the germline J gene fills in the rest. The rearrangement uses TRBV7-3 and TRBJ2-3; D might be TRBD1 (5 bases). CDR3 size: 14 residues. Trimming pared 5 bases from V and 5 bases from J, leaving 14 bases between. Germline V gene lookup returns CDR1 SGHTA and CDR2 FQGTGA. Incomplete CDR3 DNA: TGTGCCAGCAGCCCCCAGGGTGGTATAGATACG. Protein sequence: CASSPQGGIDT. The full CDR3 is CASSPQGGIDTQYF.

As concerns this clone: The CDR3 extends 3 residues past the end of the read, so its final part is completed from the germline J gene. The V and J genes are TRBV5-1 and TRBJ2-2; D is uncertain. The V gene's germline CDR1 is SGHRS and CDR2 YFSETQ. CDR3 length: 17 amino acids. Partial CDR3 DNA: TGCGCCAGCAGTGAATCAGTGGCATCGGCAACTAATGAAAAG. Its protein is CASSESVASATNEK. The CDR3 reads in full as CASSESVASATNEKLFF.

With respect to this clone: A read error may account for a junction end that differs from germline. The CDR3 here is CASSIPQRNTIYF. The CDR3 bases that were read are TGTGCCAGTAGTATCCCCCAGCGAAACACT. V usage is TRBV19 and J usage is TRBJ1-3; no clear D. The sequence runs out 3 residues before the end of the CDR3; the remainder is reconstructed from the germline J gene. The CDR3 loop spans 13 amino acids. Germline CDR1 reads LNHDA; CDR2 reads SQIVND (reference sequence).

Concerning this clone: The read terminates 3 residues before the CDR3 end, so the remaining end is supplied by the germline J gene. This chain uses TRBV2 with TRBJ2-7; the match to TRBD1 covers 8 bases. V lost 6 bases, J lost 6 bases, and 10 bases stayed unmatched. Germline CDR1 SNHLY, CDR2 FYNNEI. The CDR3 extends over 14 amino acids. The CDR3 is CASREDRVIGEQYF. The CDR3 DNA, read in part, is TGTGCCAGCAGGGAGGACAGGGTTATTGGCGAG.

With respect to this clone: The DNA ends 3 residues before the CDR3 does, and the rest of the CDR3 is filled in from the germline J gene. The chain uses TRBV10-2 and TRBJ2-5; TRBD1 aligns across 10 bases. This CDR3 contains 15 residues. The V gene's germline CDR1 is WSHSY and CDR2 SAAADI. V gave up 7 bases and J gave up 1 base; unmatched junction bases: 6. The sequenced CDR3 bases are TGCGCCAGCATCGACGGACAGGGGGGCCAAGAGACC. Amino acids: CASIDGQGGQET. The entire CDR3 is CASIDGQGGQETQYF.

About this clone itself: With the read ending 3 residues before the CDR3 end, the germline J gene is used to fill in that end. This sample includes further DNA sequences coding for the same CDR3. V gene TRBV18 combines with J gene TRBJ1-3; D possibly corresponds to TRBD1 (5 bases). The germline gives CDR1 KGHSH, CDR2 LQKENI. This CDR3 spans 15 amino acids. V lost 3 bases and J 1 base, leaving 10 bases between the germline ends. The CDR3 region is CASSPARGSGNTIYF. The part of the CDR3 DNA that was read is TGTGCCAGCTCACCGGCGCGGGGGTCTGGAAACACC.

The CDR3 sequence: CASSPGTGYSPLHF. Partial CDR3 DNA: TGTGCCAGCAGCCCCGGGACAGGGTATTCACCC. This sequence joins TRBV7-2 and TRBJ1-6, with TRBD1 identical over 9 bases. The read ends 3 residues shy of where the CDR3 ends; the end is completed using the germline J gene. Germline V lookup: CDR1 SGHTA, CDR2 FQGNSA. The CDR3 sequence is 14 residues long. The trim removed 5 bases at V and 8 bases at J, leaving 4 bases unmatched.

With respect to this clone: The CDR3 goes on 3 residues after the read ends, and that part is filled in from the germline J gene. This specimen includes other DNA sequences encoding the same CDR3. This chain uses TRBV19 with TRBJ1-3; D is undetermined. V shed 7 bases and J shed 0 bases, with 10 bases lying between them. The length of the CDR3 is 14 residues. Germline values: CDR1 LNHDA, CDR2 SQIVND (reference sequence). Incomplete CDR3 DNA: TGTGCCAGTACTCGGGGTGGCTCTGGAAACACC. Its translation: CASTRGGSGNT. The full CDR3 protein is CASTRGGSGNTIYF.

The CDR3 bases that were read are TGTGCCAGCAGCTTTGGACAGGGCGGTCAGCCC. Its translation is CASSFGQGGQP. The entire CDR3 protein reads CASSFGQGGQPQHF. V usage is TRBV7-9 and J usage is TRBJ1-5; 8 nucleotides line up with TRBD1. The CDR3 goes on 3 residues after the read ends, and that part is filled in from the germline J gene. This CDR3 region has 14 residues. The germline V gene encodes CDR1 SEHNR and CDR2 FQNEAQ (reference sequence). J was trimmed by 6 bases and V by 3 bases; bases with no gene match: 4.

Details on this clone: The DNA ends 3 residues before the CDR3 does, and the rest of the CDR3 is filled in from the germline J gene. The chain carries TRBV10-3 and TRBJ2-1; TRBD1 matches at 9 bases. After removal of 4 bases from V and 8 bases from J, the junction contained 21 bases not matched to a gene. The CDR3 sequence is 19 residues long. CDR1 ENHRY and CDR2 SYGVKD come from the germline V gene. Partial CDR3 DNA: TGTGCCATCAGTGGGACAGGACAGGGGACAAGCCAACCCGTATATGAG. Translated, it gives CAISGTGQGTSQPVYE. The full CDR3 is CAISGTGQGTSQPVYEQFF.

Remarks on this clone: The CDR3 end is not reached by the read, which stops 3 residues before it; the germline J gene fills it in. The rearrangement uses TRBV10-3 and TRBJ2-4, with a possible D match to TRBD1 (6 bases). There are 12 residues in the CDR3. Germline CDR1 is ENHRY and CDR2 is SYGVKD. The CDR3: CAITDSNYGQYF. Partial CDR3 DNA: TGTGCCATCACGGACAGTAACTATGGT.

The sequenced CDR3 bases are TGTGCCAGCAGCCCGGGCCAGGGGGCGGCGGATGGC. Translated, it gives CASSPGQGAADG. The complete CDR3 protein is CASSPGQGAADGYTF. The chain has TRBV7-3 and TRBJ1-2, with 8 positions matching TRBD1. Read coverage stops 3 residues before the CDR3 terminus; the germline J gene supplies the remainder. After removal of 5 bases from V and 6 bases from J, the junction contained 11 bases not matched to a gene. Germline-derived CDR1 and CDR2 are SGHTA and FQGTGA. The CDR3 totals 15 residues. Using reference TRBV7-3 and TRBJ1-2 for the parts outside the CDR3, the full variable domain is GAGVSQTPSNKVTEKGKYVELRCDPISGHTALYWYRQSLGQGPEFLIYFQGTGAADDSGLPNDRFFAVRPEGSVSTLKIQRTERGDSAVYLCASSPGQGAADGYTFGSGTRLTVV.

Note on this clone: The read comes to an end 3 residues before the CDR3 does, leaving the germline J gene to fill in the end. This rearrangement joins TRBV7-9 to TRBJ2-7; 7 positions match TRBD2. With V trimmed by 1 base and J by 0 bases, 3 bases remained unmatched. Germline V lookup: CDR1 SEHNR, CDR2 FQNEAQ (reference sequence). The CDR3 sequence is 15 residues long. The part of the CDR3 DNA that was read is TGTGCCAGCAGCTTAGGGGACTATAGCTCCTACGAG. It codes for CASSLGDYSSYE. The whole CDR3 protein is CASSLGDYSSYEQYF.

On this clone: The read comes to an end 3 residues before the CDR3 does, leaving the germline J gene to fill in the end. This chain links TRBV5-4 with TRBJ2-5, with 13 bases matching TRBD2. Unmatched junction bases numbered 3, after V lost 5 bases and J lost 2 bases. The CDR3 runs to 15 residues. CDR1 SGHNT and CDR2 YYREEE come from the germline V gene (reference sequence). CDR3 bases read: TGTGCCAGCAGAAGGACTAGCGGGGGACAAGAGACC. It codes for CASRRTSGGQET. The CDR3, in full, reads CASRRTSGGQETQYF.

Of note for this clone: The CDR3 end lies 3 residues beyond the end of the read and is filled in from the germline J gene. V and J are TRBV18 and TRBJ1-5; 11 positions agree with TRBD1. CDR1 and CDR2 from the germline V gene are KGHSH and LQKENI. J gave up 2 bases and V 2 bases, and 2 bases lay outside the gene matches. The CDR3 is 16 amino acids. The part of the CDR3 DNA that was read is TGTGCCAGCTCACCAGGACAGGGGGCTGGCAATCAGCCC. Residues: CASSPGQGAGNQP. The whole CDR3 sequence reads CASSPGQGAGNQPQHF.

For this clone: The read is 3 residues too short to cover the CDR3 end, so that end is filled in from the germline J gene. The chain employs TRBV7-8 and TRBJ2-4, with D perhaps TRBD2 (6 bases). The CDR3 covers 16 residues. The germline CDR1 and CDR2 sequences are SGHVS and FQNEAQ. V was pared by 5 bases and J by 0 bases, with 14 bases between. CDR3 DNA, as far as it was read: TGTGCCAGCAGCAAGGGACTTCCAGGAGCCAAAAACATT. Its protein product is CASSKGLPGAKNI. The full CDR3 sequence reads CASSKGLPGAKNIQYF.

As regards this clone: The read ends 3 residues early relative to the CDR3; the germline J gene fills the gap. This sequence joins TRBV2 and TRBJ2-5, with TRBD2 matching over 7 bases. In germline, CDR1 is SNHLY, CDR2 FYNNEI. Losses at the gene ends were 3 bases for V and 2 bases for J; bases not matched to a gene: 6. This CDR3 comprises 15 residues. CDR3 sequence: CASSDRDGGQETQYF. The sequenced part of the CDR3 DNA is TGTGCCAGCAGTGACAGGGACGGGGGGCAAGAGACC. Full variable domain (rest looked up from reference TRBV2 and TRBJ2-5): EPEVTQTPSHQVTQMGQEVILRCVPISNHLYFYWYRQILGQKVEFLVSFYNNEISEKSEIFDDQFSVERPDGSNFTLKIRSTKLEDSAMYFCASSDRDGGQETQYFGPGTRLLVL.

With respect to this clone: The CDR3 end is not reached by the read, which stops 3 residues before it; the germline J gene fills it in. The J gene is TRBJ1-2, the V gene TRBV27; possible D gene TRBD1, 5 bases. CDR1 is MNHEY, CDR2 SMNVEV, per germline (reference sequence). The CDR3 covers 14 residues. V lost 8 bases and J 5 bases, leaving 18 bases between the germline ends. The CDR3: CASGSQSGVYGYTF. The sequenced CDR3 bases are TGTGCCAGCGGATCCCAGTCGGGGGTATATGGC.

Worth noting for this clone: The CDR3 goes on 3 residues after the read ends, and that part is filled in from the germline J gene. V and J are TRBV7-6 and TRBJ2-1, with 10 positions matching TRBD2. Germline CDR1 SGHVS, CDR2 FNYEAQ. CDR3 length: 15 residues. V was clipped by 3 bases and J by 6 bases; unmatched bases: 5. The CDR3 bases that were read are TGTGCCAGCAGCTTGCTAGCGGGGGTCCCCAATGAG. This codes for CASSLLAGVPNE. The whole CDR3 is CASSLLAGVPNEQFF.

As for this clone: Read sequence stops 3 residues before the CDR3 end, and the germline J gene provides the missing end. The chain joins TRBV5-4 to TRBJ2-6; D remains ambiguous. Looked up from germline, CDR1 is SGHNT and CDR2 is YYREEE (reference sequence). Between the trimmed V and J ends, which lost 0 bases and 4 bases, there was a span of 8 bases. The CDR3 covers 15 residues. The sequenced CDR3 bases are TGTGCCAGCAGCTTGGGGGCAGCCGGGGCCAACGTC. Protein sequence: CASSLGAAGANV. The full CDR3 protein reads CASSLGAAGANVLTF. Filled out from reference TRBV5-4 and TRBJ2-6, the complete variable domain reads ETGVTQSPTHLIKTRGQQVTLRCSSQSGHNTVSWYQQALGQGPQFIFQYYREEENGRGNFPPRFSGLQFPNYSSELNVNALELDDSALYLCASSLGAAGANVLTFGAGSRLTVL.